This is a list of T cell receptor beta chains from one sample in a study of CD8+ T cells in alopecia areata. Generated by immunoSEQ multiplex PCR, the TCRdb table keeps only in-frame clones and is missing some. This sample yields over 150,000 clones, of which 60% are seen a single time; roughly 3.3% belongs to the top ten. The input for sequencing was CD4+ T cells sorted from blood, taken at week 4, from a patient treated with tofacitinib. These receptors were collected from a human donor with alopecia areata. Both conserved end residues are part of each CDR3.

length	V	J	CDR3
12	TRBV29-1	TRBJ2-7	CSVERGGNEQYF
15	TRBV5-4	TRBJ1-1	CASSLVADGATEAFF
15	TRBV19	TRBJ1-1	CASSIARLMNTEAFF
13	TRBV10-3	TRBJ2-7	CAITDRADFEQYF
16	TRBV4-1	TRBJ2-7	CASSQDRGVMTYEQYF
14	TRBV30	TRBJ2-3	CAWSTKGRSDTQYF
13	TRBV2	TRBJ1-1	CASRDSENTEAFF
16	TRBV30	TRBJ2-3	CAWSRDAGGLTDTQYF
16	TRBV7-9	TRBJ2-2	CASSFQGPTNTGELFF
11	TRBV11-2	TRBJ2-3	CASSLIDTQYF
13	TRBV11-2	TRBJ2-5	CASSPGLAETQYF
16	TRBV5-1	TRBJ1-2	CASSLDYSVAIGSYTF
15	TRBV7-9	TRBJ2-2	CASSWDRANTGELFF
12	TRBV19	TRBJ1-1	CASKRVETEAFF
16	TRBV4-3	TRBJ2-7	CASSQDSLAGGREQYF
14	TRBV6-5	TRBJ1-2	CASVRSTGGYGYTF
13	TRBV30	TRBJ1-1	CAWSPTLNTEAFF
11	TRBV29-1	TRBJ2-7	CSVERLGEQYF
14	TRBV2	TRBJ1-1	CASRPLTVNTEAFF
11	TRBV9	TRBJ1-2	CASSTNYGYTF
14	TRBV15	TRBJ1-4	CATARDRASEKLFF
16	TRBV30	TRBJ1-6	CAWSLSTGTGGSPLHF
12	TRBV18	TRBJ1-2	CASSLRDWGYTF
13	TRBV19	TRBJ1-2	CASSLGMLYGYTF
13	TRBV10-3	TRBJ2-3	CAISSQGPDTQYF
15	TRBV10-3	TRBJ1-2	CAISESLQGSRGYTF
16	TRBV9	TRBJ1-5	CASSVGAGNSNQPQHF
13	TRBV29-1	TRBJ2-4	CSVARGRSDIQYF